The sequence of this T cell receptor (beta chain) was determined in a study of blood T cell repertoires in COVID-19. For the study at large: Samples of COVID-19 (acute and convalescent) were obtained from the United States, Italy and Spain. T cells, B-cell-depleted T cells, or PBMCs supplied cDNA or gDNA.

This clone was detected only a few times. Generated by immunoSEQ multiplex PCR, the TCRdb table keeps only in-frame clones and is missing some. The sample includes over 150,000 clones, roughly 83% of them seen just once. This CDR3 contains 12 residues. The V end lost 10 bases, the J end lost 11 bases, and 18 bases lay between the germline ends. The germline CDR1 and CDR2 sequences are MDHEN and SYDVKM. This chain links TRBV28 with TRBJ1-5; D remains ambiguous. This TCR was recovered from a woman between 55 and 75 years old with acute or convalescent COVID-19. The sample was peripheral blood. The DNA for the CDR3 is TGTGCCACAAGAACTCCCGGTCTGGCCCAGCATTTT. Its translation is CATRTPGLAQHF.